Shown below are 32 T cell receptor beta chains from a single sample sequenced in a study of cytotoxic CD8 clonotypes in ibrutinib-treated CLL. Clones were sequenced by immunoSEQ multiplex PCR, and TCRdb holds only the in-frame ones, with some missing. Here the sample spans 14,000 or so clones, approximately 60% being singletons. Material: PBMCs, obtained before ibrutinib treatment. The receptors shown here come from a human donor with chronic lymphocytic leukemia.

The chain recombines TRBV19 with TRBJ1-1, with 7 positions matching TRBD1. The CDR3 runs 13 residues. V trimming: 9 bases; J trimming: 3 bases; junction bases outside the gene matches: 7. Germline-derived CDR1 and CDR2 are LNHDA and SQIVND (reference sequence). CDR3 residues: CASRDQGDTEAFF. CDR3 sequence (DNA): TGTGCCAGCCGGGATCAGGGGGACACTGAAGCTTTCTTT. The whole variable domain, filled in from reference TRBV19 and TRBJ1-1, reads DGGITQSPKYLFRKEGQNVTLSCEQNLNHDAMYWYRQDPGQGLRLIYYSQIVNDFQKGDIAEGYSVSREKKESFPLTVTSAQKNPTAFYLCASRDQGDTEAFFGQGTRLTVV.

The gene calls are TRBV4-1 and TRBJ1-2; TRBD1 aligns across 7 bases. Germline CDR1 is MGHRA and CDR2 is YSYEKL. This CDR3 contains 14 residues. Trimming at V came to 0 bases and at J to 5 bases, leaving 3 bases not matched to a gene. The CDR3 loop is CASSQERQGYGYTF. In DNA, the CDR3 is TGCGCCAGCAGCCAAGAAAGACAGGGATATGGCTACACCTTC.

As for this clone: At the DNA level, this CDR3 is encoded by other sequences in the same sample as well. CDR3 sequence (DNA): TGCGCCAGCAGCTCAGCCGACAGGGGATTGAACACTGAAGCTTTCTTT. This codes for CASSSADRGLNTEAFF. The chain is built from TRBV5-1 and TRBJ1-1; 8 bases map to TRBD1. The germline V gene has CDR1 SGHRS and CDR2 YFSETQ. V shed 3 bases, J shed 0 bases, and the junction held 7 bases outside the gene matches. This CDR3 has 16 amino acids.

This clone was counted between two and nine times. V gene TRBV4-1 combines with J gene TRBJ2-5; no clear D gene. The CDR3 consists of 15 residues. V shed 4 bases and J shed 2 bases, with 14 bases lying between them. Germline CDR1 reads MGHRA; CDR2 reads YSYEKL. CDR3 in DNA: TGCGCCAGCAGCCCTCGGGTGGCCCCGCAAGAGACCCAGTACTTC. Translated: CASSPRVAPQETQYF.

A single count supports this clone. The chain carries TRBV4-1 and TRBJ2-7; no clear D. Per the germline V gene, CDR1 is MGHRA and CDR2 is YSYEKL. V lost 2 bases, J lost 2 bases, and 13 bases lay in between. The CDR3 contains 15 residues. The chain's CDR3 is CASSQYATSTYEQYF. The CDR3 DNA follows: TGCGCCAGCAGCCAATATGCCACCTCAACCTACGAGCAGTACTTC.

The chain couples TRBV29-1 to TRBJ2-5; D is perhaps TRBD1 (6 bases). The CDR3 runs 15 residues. Germline lookup yields CDR1 SQVTM and CDR2 ANQGSEA. The V gene lost 7 bases and the J gene lost 5 bases, with 23 bases spanning the gap. In DNA, the CDR3 is TGCAGCGCCACATCGGGACAAACCTTTCGGGAGACCCAGTACTTC. Its translation is CSATSGQTFRETQYF.

The chain is built from TRBV5-5 and TRBJ1-2; no definite D call. The V gene lost 0 bases and the J gene lost 4 bases, with 10 bases spanning the gap. CDR3 length: 14 amino acids. CDR1 SGHKS and CDR2 YYEKEE come from the germline V gene (reference sequence). This CDR3 is CASSLEMVAYGYTF. CDR3 nucleotides: TGTGCCAGCAGCTTGGAGATGGTAGCCTATGGCTACACCTTC.

Regarding this clone: Other DNA sequences in the same sample also yield this CDR3. The CDR3 here is CASSLAQGLNTEAFF. Here the CDR3 DNA reads TGTGCCAGCAGCTTAGCTCAGGGGTTGAACACTGAAGCTTTCTTT. V usage is TRBV7-9 and J usage is TRBJ1-1, with D maybe TRBD1 (6 bases). This CDR3 is built from 15 residues. The V end was cut by 0 bases, the J end by 0 bases, with 8 bases between. In germline, CDR1 is SEHNR, CDR2 FQNEAQ (reference sequence).

This chain joins TRBV29-1 and TRBJ2-7; tentatively, D is TRBD2 (6 bases). This CDR3 comprises 11 residues. CDR1 and CDR2 (germline): SQVTM, ANQGSEA. Trimming left V 5 bases short and J 4 bases short, with 9 bases between. CDR3 in amino acids: CSVLGRYEQYF. The CDR3 nucleotides are TGCAGCGTTCTGGGGAGGTACGAGCAGTACTTC.

The CDR3 here is CATSRDRGGETQYF. The CDR3 nucleotides are TGTGCCACCAGCAGGGACAGGGGAGGGGAGACCCAGTACTTC. The chain recombines TRBV15 with TRBJ2-5; 9 nucleotides line up with TRBD1. The CDR3 totals 14 residues. V was pared by 3 bases and J by 5 bases, with 4 bases of the junction left unmatched. From germline, CDR1 is LNHNV and CDR2 YYDKDF (reference sequence).

This rearrangement joins TRBV7-9 to TRBJ2-7, with D possibly TRBD1 on 6 matching bases. CDR3 length: 14 residues. Trimming cost V 5 bases and J 2 bases, with 13 bases left between them. Per germline, CDR1 SEHNR and CDR2 FQNEAQ (reference sequence). The CDR3 nucleotides are TGTGCCAGCAGCACAGGGTCCTCAACCTACGAGCAGTACTTC. Protein: CASSTGSSTYEQYF.

The chain uses TRBV11-2 and TRBJ1-1, with D possibly being TRBD1 (6 bases). The CDR3 consists of 15 residues. Germline values: CDR1 SGHAT, CDR2 FQNNGV. Trimming cost V 7 bases and J 3 bases, with 18 bases left between them. The CDR3 region has the DNA TGTGCCAGCAAAACTTGGGGGGCCGGGGACACTGAAGCTTTCTTT. Its protein product is CASKTWGAGDTEAFF.

The chain carries TRBV5-1 and TRBJ2-5; tentatively, D is TRBD1 (5 bases). Between the trimmed V and J ends, which lost 4 bases and 5 bases, there was a span of 12 bases. The CDR3 has 13 amino acids. CDR1 is SGHRS and CDR2 is YFSETQ in the germline V gene. The CDR3 sequence is CASSHADTETQYF. CDR3 sequence (DNA): TGCGCCAGCAGCCATGCGGACACTGAGACCCAGTACTTC. Full variable domain (remainder filled in from reference TRBV5-1 and TRBJ2-5): KAGVTQTPRYLIKTRGQQVTLSCSPISGHRSVSWYQQTPGQGLQFLFEYFSETQRNKGNFPGRFSGRQFSNSRSEMNVSTLELGDSALYLCASSHADTETQYFGPGTRLLVL.

The rearrangement joins TRBV4-1 to TRBJ2-7; no clear D. The V gene lost 6 bases and the J gene lost 7 bases, with 10 bases spanning the gap. The CDR3 is 11 residues long. Germline V gene data show CDR1 as MGHRA and CDR2 as YSYEKL. Here the CDR3 DNA reads TGCGCCAGCAGACTCGGTGCGGAGCAGTACTTC. It specifies CASRLGAEQYF.

V and J are TRBV27 and TRBJ2-7; possibly TRBD1 or TRBD2 for D (5 bases each). The CDR3 is made up of 13 amino acids. V lost 3 bases to trimming and J lost 4 bases, with 10 bases between them. Looked up from germline, CDR1 is MNHEY and CDR2 is SMNVEV (reference sequence). The CDR3 region has the DNA TGTGCCAGCAGTTTGGGGACGGCATACGAGCAGTACTTC. This codes for CASSLGTAYEQYF.

This chain links TRBV4-1 with TRBJ1-1; maybe TRBD1 (6 bases). Germline V CDR1 and CDR2: MGHRA, YSYEKL. V was cut by 5 bases and J by 8 bases, with 24 bases left in between. The length of the CDR3 is 16 residues. The CDR3 DNA sequence: TGCGCCAGCAGCGGATTGTTTTCGACAGGACAAATAGAAGCTTTCTTT. Protein sequence: CASSGLFSTGQIEAFF.

The chain couples TRBV4-1 to TRBJ2-4; D not certain. Trimming pared 3 bases from V and 0 bases from J, leaving 15 bases between. Germline V gene sequence: CDR1 MGHRA, CDR2 YSYEKL. The CDR3 length is 17 residues. CDR3 sequence (DNA): TGCGCCAGCAGCCACGATCTAAAGACGGGAGCCAAAAACATTCAGTACTTC. Translating it yields CASSHDLKTGAKNIQYF.

V is TRBV27 and J is TRBJ1-3; a possible D gene is TRBD1 (6 bases). This CDR3 has 14 residues. Germline CDR1 MNHEY, CDR2 SMNVEV (reference sequence). V dropped 3 bases and J dropped 3 bases, with 9 bases sitting between them. The CDR3 is CASSLGGFGNTIYF. CDR3 bases: TGTGCCAGCAGTTTGGGGGGCTTTGGAAACACCATATATTTT.

This rearrangement joins TRBV27 to TRBJ1-5; D uncertain. Germline CDR1 and CDR2: MNHEY and SMNVEV (reference sequence). Trimming removed 7 bases at V and 6 bases at J, with 13 bases between. The CDR3 contains 13 residues. CDR3 in DNA: TGTGCCAGCAATCAAGACCCCGGTCAGCCCCAGCATTTT. Amino acid sequence: CASNQDPGQPQHF.

The rearrangement uses TRBV29-1 and TRBJ2-3; 11 nucleotides line up with TRBD2. The V and J ends lost 3 bases and 1 base, in that order; junction bases with no gene match: 9. The germline V gene encodes CDR1 SQVTM and CDR2 ANQGSEA. The CDR3 length is 17 residues. For the CDR3, the DNA is TGCAGCGTTGAGGTAGCGGGGGGGCCTAGGGGCACAGATACGCAGTATTTT. Amino acids: CSVEVAGGPRGTDTQYF.

The J gene is TRBJ2-7, the V gene TRBV5-5; possible D gene TRBD2, 5 bases. The CDR3 loop spans 15 amino acids. V was clipped by 4 bases and J by 0 bases, with 14 bases between them. CDR1 SGHKS and CDR2 YYEKEE come from the germline V gene (reference sequence). The CDR3 region is CASSASGFSSYEQYF. CDR3 nucleotide sequence: TGTGCCAGCAGCGCCTCGGGGTTTAGCTCCTACGAGCAGTACTTC.

The genes are TRBV2 and TRBJ2-7; D might be TRBD1 (6 bases). CDR1 SNHLY and CDR2 FYNNEI come from the germline V gene. The CDR3 has 14 amino acids. Trimming took off 9 bases at V and 5 bases at J, with 20 bases between the two ends. The chain's CDR3 is CASIPGGAVNEQYF. CDR3 in DNA: TGTGCCAGTATCCCTGGGGGCGCGGTGAACGAGCAGTACTTC.

The chain recombines TRBV5-4 with TRBJ2-7; TRBD1 agrees at 8 bases. CDR3 length equals 15 residues. Trimming took 2 bases from V and 3 from J; bases not matched to a gene: 7. Germline-derived CDR1 and CDR2 are SGHNT and YYREEE (reference sequence). CDR3 DNA sequence: TGTGCCAGCAGCTTCGACAGGGGCGACGGCTACGAGCAGTACTTC. This translates into CASSFDRGDGYEQYF.

A word on this clone: Its ends do not fully match the called genes, so a read error is possible. The gene calls are TRBV5-3 and TRBJ2-7, with TRBD2 as a possible D gene (6 bases). TRBV5-3 has ORF status, its function being uncertain. This CDR3 is built from 14 residues. DNA for the CDR3: TGTGCCAGCAGCTTCGGGACTTCCGCCTACGAGCAGTACTTC. This encodes CASSFGTSAYEQYF.

The chain uses TRBV9 and TRBJ1-1; weak D call: TRBD1 (5 bases). V was shortened by 3 bases and J by 1 base, with 13 bases between the two germline ends. CDR1 SGDLS and CDR2 YYNGEE come from the germline V gene. The CDR3 covers 15 residues. CDR3 sequence reads: CASSATDPGNTEAFF. The CDR3 nucleotides read TGTGCCAGCAGCGCGACAGACCCGGGGAACACTGAAGCTTTCTTT.

The chain recombines TRBV6-1 with TRBJ2-5, with no clear D. V was trimmed by 3 bases and J by 5 bases, leaving 7 bases between them. The CDR3 length is 12 residues. Germline V gene sequence: CDR1 MNHNS, CDR2 SASEGT. DNA of the CDR3: TGTGCCAGCAGTGATTTTGGGGAGACCCAGTACTTC. The encoded protein is CASSDFGETQYF.

The gene calls are TRBV18 and TRBJ1-2, with 10 bases fitting TRBD1. The V gene end was trimmed by 3 bases and the J gene end by 4 bases; junction bases not matched to a gene: 2. CDR1 is KGHSH and CDR2 is LQKENI in the germline V gene. The CDR3 is 14 amino acids. As DNA, the CDR3 is TGTGCCAGCTCACCCGGGACAGGGGTCTATGGCTACACCTTC. Its translation: CASSPGTGVYGYTF.

The gene calls are TRBV5-4 and TRBJ2-3, with 9 positions matching TRBD2. The CDR3 sequence is 15 residues long. Germline V CDR1 and CDR2: SGHNT, YYREEE (reference sequence). V lost 2 bases to trimming and J lost 2 bases; unmatched junction nucleotides: 3. The DNA for the CDR3 is TGTGCCAGCAGCTTCGGCGGGGGGGACACAGATACGCAGTATTTT. Residues: CASSFGGGDTDTQYF.

The chain employs TRBV15 and TRBJ1-4; D remains unclear. V was pared by 1 base and J by 7 bases, with 7 bases between. Germline V gives CDR1 LNHNV, CDR2 YYDKDF (reference sequence). The CDR3 loop spans 13 amino acids. CDR3 loop: CATSRGVGEKLFF. The CDR3 DNA reads as TGTGCCACCAGCAGAGGGGTTGGTGAAAAACTGTTTTTT.

By share, this clone counts as medium-sized (0.01 to 0.1%). The chain couples TRBV5-6 to TRBJ1-2; TRBD1 aligns across 9 bases. Losses at the gene ends were 4 bases for V and 6 bases for J; bases not matched to a gene: 7. The V gene's germline CDR1 is SGHDT and CDR2 YYEEEE. This CDR3 is 14 amino acids long. CDR3 DNA: TGTGCCAGCAGCCCGGGACAGGGTCTCCATGGCTACACCTTC. It translates to CASSPGQGLHGYTF.

The count of this clone is one. The chain joins TRBV11-1 to TRBJ2-7; D is unresolved. Germline CDR1 is SGHAT and CDR2 is FQDESV (reference sequence). The CDR3 has 14 amino acids. Trimming took off 5 bases at V and 0 bases at J, with 11 bases between the two ends. CDR3: CASSQGRSSYEQYF. CDR3 sequence (DNA): TGTGCCAGCAGCCAAGGTAGAAGCTCCTACGAGCAGTACTTC.

V usage is TRBV10-3 and J usage is TRBJ1-6; TRBD1 is a possible D gene (5 bases). CDR1 and CDR2 (germline): ENHRY, SYGVKD. This CDR3 is 14 amino acids long. V was shortened by 3 bases and J by 5 bases, with 8 bases between the two germline ends. CDR3 protein: CAISEGEDNSPLHF. The DNA for the CDR3 is TGTGCCATCAGTGAAGGGGAAGATAATTCACCCCTCCACTTT.